This entry concerns a single TCR beta chain. Its antigen is currently unknown. This sample was taken from a study of cytomegalovirus exposure and HLA in healthy donors. General study findings and limits: Accurate prediction of most subjects' HLA-A and HLA-B alleles from TCR beta sequences was reported. Further analysis, carried out later, found HLA-associated TCR beta chains more clonally expanded than equally common other chains. Owing to their indistinguishability, certain V segments, notably TRBV6-2 and TRBV6-3, were excluded.

Primers for the PCR totalled 60 Vbeta and 13 Jbeta. Libraries were prepared by immunoSEQ multiplex PCR; TCRdb keeps only in-frame clonotypes and omits some of them. The sample records 150,000 to 200,000 clones, roughly 80% being singletons. V gave up 2 bases and J gave up 6 bases, with 8 bases separating them. CDR3 size: 14 residues. Germline CDR1 is SNHLY and CDR2 is FYNNEI. The chain has TRBV2 and TRBJ1-6; D is uncertain. The sample comprised PBMCs. The clonotype was recovered from a female donor in good health and CMV-seronegative. DNA for the CDR3: TGTGCCAGCAGTGAAACCACGGGTAATTCACCCCTCCACTTT. Translating gives CASSETTGNSPLHF.